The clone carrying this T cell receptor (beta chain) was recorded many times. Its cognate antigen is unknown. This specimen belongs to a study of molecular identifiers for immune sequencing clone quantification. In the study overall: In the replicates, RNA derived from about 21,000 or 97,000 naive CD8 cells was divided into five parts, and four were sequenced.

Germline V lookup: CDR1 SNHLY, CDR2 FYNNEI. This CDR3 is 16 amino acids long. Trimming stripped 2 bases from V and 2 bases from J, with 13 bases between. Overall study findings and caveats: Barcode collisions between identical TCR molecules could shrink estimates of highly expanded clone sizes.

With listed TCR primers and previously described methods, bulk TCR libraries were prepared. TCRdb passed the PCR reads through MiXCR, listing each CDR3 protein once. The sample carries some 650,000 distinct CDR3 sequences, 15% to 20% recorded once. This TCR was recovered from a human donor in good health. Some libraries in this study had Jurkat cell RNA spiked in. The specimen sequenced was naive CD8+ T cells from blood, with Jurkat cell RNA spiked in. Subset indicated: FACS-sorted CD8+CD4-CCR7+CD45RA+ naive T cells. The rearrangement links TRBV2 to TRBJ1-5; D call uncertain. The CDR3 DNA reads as TGTGCCAGCAGTGAACGGTCAGGAGGAGGCAATCAGCCCCAGCATTTT. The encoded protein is CASSERSGGGNQPQHF.